A selection of T cell receptor beta chains follows, all from one sample in a study of vaccination and CD4 T cells after COVID-19. For these receptors, no antigen is known. TCRdb re-called the PCR reads through MiXCR, storing one row per CDR3 protein. The table shows roughly 18,000 distinct CDR3 sequences, with over 45% occurring only once. Sample: CD4+ T cells from blood, cultured in vitro, taken before SARS-CoV-2 vaccination. Receptors originate from a human donor who had recovered from COVID-19. The CDR3 runs from the conserved cysteine through the conserved F or W. D genes are given only for firm matches. A clone size is listed for some rows: how often the clone was seen (once, few, many), or a class if it is expanded.

D gene	clone size	V gene	J gene	CDR3 DNA	CDR3 protein
NA	NA	TRBV4-2	TRBJ1-2	TGTGCCAGCAGCCAAGTCTTTTCAGGGGATCATGGCTACACCTTC	CASSQVFSGDHGYTF
NA	NA	TRBV27	TRBJ2-7	TGTGCCAGCAGTTTCGTCGGGGGAAGCTCCTACGAGCAGTACTTC	CASSFVGGSSYEQYF
TRBD1	NA	TRBV20-1	TRBJ1-4	TGCAGTGCGCGGGGGCAGGGGGCAGAGGAAAAACTGTTTTTT	CSARGQGAEEKLFF
TRBD2	NA	TRBV28	TRBJ2-5	TGTGCCAGCAGTTTCCCTCTTAGCGGGAGTGGGGAGACCCAGTACTTC	CASSFPLSGSGETQYF
NA	few	TRBV6-2/TRBV6-3	TRBJ1-1	TGTGCCAGCCTACGGATTCTAAGGGGGAATCGGAACACTGAAGCTTTCTTT	CASLRILRGNRNTEAFF
NA	once	TRBV6-1	TRBJ2-4	TGTGCCAGCAGTGAAGTCCTGGGCATGAACATTCAGTACTTC	CASSEVLGMNIQYF
NA	NA	TRBV20-1	TRBJ2-6	TGCAGTGCTAGAGAGAGGGGGAGGGTGCGTCTCTCTGGGGCCAACGTCCTGACTTTC	CSARERGRVRLSGANVLTF
NA	NA	TRBV6-2/TRBV6-3	TRBJ2-5	TGTGCCAGCAGTTATGGTAGCGGCCAGTTTTCAGGGGAGACCCAGTACTTC	CASSYGSGQFSGETQYF
TRBD2	NA	TRBV15	TRBJ2-1	TGTGCCACCAGGGGAGGGCATAGCGGGGGGGCCCATGAGCAGTTCTTC	CATRGGHSGGAHEQFF
NA	NA	TRBV7-2	TRBJ2-3	TGTGCCAGCACCTTGGGGAGCACAGATACGCAGTATTTT	CASTLGSTDTQYF
NA	NA	TRBV20-1	TRBJ1-4	TGCAGTGCTCCCCTAGGGGGAAGGGAAAAACTGTTTTTT	CSAPLGGREKLFF
TRBD2	NA	TRBV20-1	TRBJ2-1	TGCAGTGCCCCCGGGACTAGCGGGGGAAACTACAATGAGCAGTTCTTC	CSAPGTSGGNYNEQFF
NA	NA	TRBV28	TRBJ2-5	TGTGCCAGCAGTCCCCTCACAGTGGGGGGCTCGGGGGAGACCCAGTACTTC	CASSPLTVGGSGETQYF
TRBD2	NA	TRBV6-2/TRBV6-3	TRBJ2-1	TGTGCCAGCACTCTTACCTCCTTAACTAGCGGGAGGGGTAATGAGCAGTTCTTC	CASTLTSLTSGRGNEQFF
NA	NA	TRBV10-3	TRBJ2-7	TGTGCCATCAGAAACCAGGGGTACGAGCAGTACTTC	CAIRNQGYEQYF
TRBD1	once	TRBV2	TRBJ1-6	TGTGCCAGCATAACAGGGGGGCAAAATTCACCCCTCCACTTT	CASITGGQNSPLHF
TRBD1	NA	TRBV20-1	TRBJ1-2	TGCAGTGCTGGTACAGGGGGAGCGCGGGGCTACACCTTC	CSAGTGGARGYTF
NA	few	TRBV7-2	TRBJ2-3	TGTGCCAGCAAATTCAGCCGCGCGGGACGGGCAGATACGCAGTATTTT	CASKFSRAGRADTQYF
NA	once	TRBV6-1	TRBJ2-7	TGTGCCAGCAGACCAAGGGGTGGGCAGGGTAGCTACGAGCAGTACTTC	CASRPRGGQGSYEQYF
TRBD2	NA	TRBV7-2	TRBJ2-1	TGTGCCAGCAGCTTAGTAGCGGGAGGGCAGTTCTTC	CASSLVAGGQFF
TRBD2	NA	TRBV2	TRBJ2-3	TGTGCCAGCAGCGCCGGGACTAGCGGCTCAGATACGCAGTATTTT	CASSAGTSGSDTQYF
NA	NA	TRBV20-1	TRBJ2-5	TGCAGTGCTACTCGCCCTGGACTGTCGAAGACCCAGTACTTC	CSATRPGLSKTQYF
TRBD1	NA	TRBV6-1	TRBJ1-2	TGTGCCAGCAGTCGCGCGGGACAGAGAAACTATGGCTACACCTTC	CASSRAGQRNYGYTF
TRBD1	NA	TRBV7-9	TRBJ1-1	TGTGCCAGCAGCACCTGGACAGGGGGCCGGGCTGAAGCTTTCTTT	CASSTWTGGRAEAFF
NA	NA	TRBV11-3	TRBJ2-5	TGTGCCAGCAGCGCCGGGACGGGGAACCAAGAGACCCAGTACTTC	CASSAGTGNQETQYF
TRBD2	NA	TRBV7-2	TRBJ2-5	TGTGCCAGCAGCTCGTCCGGGACTAGCGGACAAGAGACCCAGTACTTC	CASSSSGTSGQETQYF
NA	once	TRBV28	TRBJ2-7	TGTGCCAGCAGTTTGCCTGGGGGAGAGCAGTACTTC	CASSLPGGEQYF
NA	NA	TRBV19	TRBJ2-1	TGTGCCAGTAGTATAGGAGGGAATCGGCAGTTCTTC	CASSIGGNRQFF
NA	NA	TRBV20-1	TRBJ1-2	TGCAGTGCTCGACCCCAGGGAAACTATGGCTACACCTTC	CSARPQGNYGYTF
NA	once	TRBV10-3	TRBJ1-2	TGTGCCATCAGCGGAGGGGGAGGAAACTATGGCTACACCTTC	CAISGGGGNYGYTF
TRBD1	few	TRBV7-9	TRBJ2-1	TGTGCCAGCAGTTTAACGACAGGGCCCCTCGGGAATGAGCAGTTCTTC	CASSLTTGPLGNEQFF
TRBD1	NA	TRBV11-3	TRBJ2-7	TGTGCCAGCAGCCCCGCCACCGCGGACAGGGCCTACGAGCAGTACTTC	CASSPATADRAYEQYF
NA	NA	TRBV6-5	TRBJ2-7	TGTGCCAGCAGTTACTCGGGCGGGTCTAGCCCGCTCGAGCAGTACTTC	CASSYSGGSSPLEQYF
NA	few	TRBV6-1	TRBJ1-1	TGTGCCAGCAACCCTCCCCAGGCGTATGAAGCTTTCTTT	CASNPPQAYEAFF
TRBD1	once	TRBV6-2/TRBV6-3	TRBJ2-3	TGTGCCAGCAGCCCGGTCCCGGGACAGGGAGATACGCAGTATTTT	CASSPVPGQGDTQYF
NA	NA	TRBV24-1	TRBJ2-7	TGTGCCACCAGTGATTTAGGCAGGCCCTACGAGCAGTACTTC	CATSDLGRPYEQYF
NA	NA	TRBV7-9	TRBJ1-1	TGTGCCAGCAGCTTAATGAACACTGAAGCTTTCTTT	CASSLMNTEAFF
NA	NA	TRBV5-5	TRBJ2-5	TGTGCCAGCAGCTTGGGAACGGGAGAAGAGGCCCAGTACTTC	CASSLGTGEEAQYF
NA	few	TRBV25-1	TRBJ1-2	TGTGCCAGCAGTGAATACCAGAACTATGGCTACACCTTC	CASSEYQNYGYTF
NA	few	TRBV20-1	TRBJ1-1	TGCAGTGCAATGGTAGATATTAGCGCTTTCTTT	CSAMVDISAFF
TRBD1	NA	TRBV19	TRBJ2-7	TGTGCCAGTAGTCCGGGACAGGTCTCCTACGAGCAGTACTTC	CASSPGQVSYEQYF
NA	NA	TRBV6-1	TRBJ2-1	TGTGCCAGCACCCCCGGGGCTAGCGCCTACTCCTACAATGAGCAGTTCTTC	CASTPGASAYSYNEQFF
TRBD2	few	TRBV20-1	TRBJ2-3	TGCAGTGCTAGAGACGCTAGCGGGAGGGCCTTAGATACGCAGTATTTT	CSARDASGRALDTQYF
NA	NA	TRBV6-4	TRBJ1-1	TGTGCCAGCAGTGTGGAGGTGAACACTGAAGCTTTCTTT	CASSVEVNTEAFF
NA	NA	TRBV6-1	TRBJ2-4	TGTGCCAGCAGCTTAACACAGGGACTTGGGGCCAAAAACATTCAGTACTTC	CASSLTQGLGAKNIQYF
TRBD1	NA	TRBV20-1	TRBJ1-1	TGCAGTGCTAGAGAGGGGACAGACTTCACTGAAGCTTTCTTT	CSAREGTDFTEAFF
NA	NA	TRBV11-3	TRBJ2-3	TGTGCCAGCAGCCCCCTGAGTGAGGGTACGCAGTATTTT	CASSPLSEGTQYF
NA	NA	TRBV11-3	TRBJ2-7	TGTGCCAGCAGCCGACCGGGGTACGAGCAGTACTTC	CASSRPGYEQYF
TRBD1	NA	TRBV19	TRBJ1-6	TGTGCCAGTAGTATAGATGGGACAGGCTCCTCACCCCTCCACTTT	CASSIDGTGSSPLHF
NA	NA	TRBV7-2	TRBJ2-1	TGTGCCAGCAGCTTAGAAGGGACCGTCCGTGAGCAGTTCTTC	CASSLEGTVREQFF
NA	few	TRBV5-4	TRBJ2-5	TGTGCCAGCAGCTTGGGGTTCCAAGAGACCCAGTACTTC	CASSLGFQETQYF
TRBD2	NA	TRBV2	TRBJ2-7	TGTGCCAGCAGCGCAAGGACTAGCGGGAGGGAGCAGTACTTC	CASSARTSGREQYF
NA	NA	TRBV11-3	TRBJ1-1	TGTGCCAGCGGGAACGCGGGTGAAGCTTTCTTT	CASGNAGEAFF
NA	few	TRBV20-1	TRBJ1-1	TGCAGTGCTAGAGGACAGGTTCTGGTCTCTGAAGCTTTCTTT	CSARGQVLVSEAFF
NA	once	TRBV19	TRBJ1-1	TGTGCCAGTAGTATAGATCACAGGGTGAACACTGAAGCTTTCTTT	CASSIDHRVNTEAFF
NA	NA	TRBV7-2	TRBJ1-2	TGTGCCAGCAGCTTAGTGGGGGACGGAAACTATGGCTACACCTTC	CASSLVGDGNYGYTF
NA	NA	TRBV20-1	TRBJ2-6	TGCAGTGCTAGAGGGGCTGGTGGGGCCAACGTCCTGACTTTC	CSARGAGGANVLTF
TRBD1	NA	TRBV7-3	TRBJ1-2	TGTGCCAGCAGCCCGACAGGGGCCGCCGGAGGCTACACCTTC	CASSPTGAAGGYTF
NA	NA	TRBV7-2	TRBJ1-5	TGTGCCAGCAGCTTAGGTGGGACCACCAATCAGCCCCAGCATTTT	CASSLGGTTNQPQHF
TRBD1	NA	TRBV15	TRBJ2-1	TGTGCCACGGGACAGGGGGAGAATGAGCAGTTCTTC	CATGQGENEQFF